This T cell receptor beta chain was retrieved from a study of blood T cell repertoires in COVID-19. In the study overall: In each case, the material was cDNA or gDNA derived from T cells, B-cell-depleted T cells, or PBMCs.

Original processing notes: Researchers report that nucleated cell counts were estimated from reference gene primer amplification. Assay: immunoSEQ multiplex PCR; the TCRdb copy retains only in-frame clones and omits some. V, J and clone size derive from that table, while D and trimming were established from the DNA sequence. The sample includes a few hundred thousand clones, approximately 85% of them seen just once. Participants' own reports of clinical history determined their cohort assignment. Recovered participants had two consecutive negative NP/OP PCR tests, healthcare professional clearance, or symptom resolution. There are 16 residues in the CDR3. The V gene end was trimmed by 4 bases and the J gene end by 5 bases; junction bases not matched to a gene: 5. Germline assignment: CDR1 SGHRS and CDR2 YFSETQ.

V is TRBV5-1 and J is TRBJ2-3; TRBD2 matches at 15 bases. Sequencing was done on a sample of PBMCs or T cells enriched from blood (not recorded which). This TCR came from a man younger than 40 who had recovered from COVID-19. CDR3 region: CASSLGLAGGQDTQYF. CDR3 DNA sequence: TGCGCCAGCAGCCTCGGACTAGCGGGGGGGCAAGATACGCAGTATTTT.